Listed below are T cell receptor beta chains from one sample, sequenced in a study of monozygotic twins with inflammatory bowel disease. Following a re-call of the 5' RACE reads, TCRdb has one entry per CDR3 protein and lacks DNA. Recorded for this sample: around 450,000 distinct CDR3 sequences. The specimen sequenced was blood. These receptors came from a human donor with ulcerative colitis or Crohn's disease, or a healthy co-twin of an affected twin (not recorded which). Both conserved end residues are part of each CDR3.

TRBV15	TRBJ2-1	CATSRPSLVYEQFF
TRBV6-5	TRBJ1-4	CASSYSWDSVGKLFF
TRBV28	TRBJ2-7	CASRLAGPIYEQYF
TRBV20-1	TRBJ2-3	CSARVGTSESDTQYF
TRBV12-3/TRBV12-4	TRBJ2-7	CASSLRRTAAYEQYF
TRBV20-1	TRBJ2-7	CSAGTSGISEQYF
TRBV7-6	TRBJ2-5	CASSLYTNGGGDQYF
TRBV5-1	TRBJ2-7	CASSLGYGNGYEQYF
TRBV2	TRBJ1-3	CASDYPSGNTIYF
TRBV28	TRBJ1-5	CASNWGPNQPQHF
TRBV9	TRBJ2-3	CASSETSGGRGDTQYF
TRBV28	TRBJ2-5	CASSLLVLGTQYF
TRBV18	TRBJ1-2	CASSPGGVYGYTF
TRBV5-6	TRBJ2-5	CASSRDRETQYF
TRBV12-3/TRBV12-4	TRBJ2-1	CASSSHRGRGDVQFF
TRBV5-4	TRBJ1-1	CASSDRILNTEAFF
TRBV5-6	TRBJ2-2	CASSFGTLGATGELFF
TRBV20-1	TRBJ1-2	CSATENPGGGYGYTF
TRBV12-3/TRBV12-4	TRBJ2-1	CASSSGPFGEQFF
TRBV6-1	TRBJ1-3	CASSPDRGTGNTIYF
TRBV7-8	TRBJ2-5	CASSAGLAFQETQYF
TRBV12-3/TRBV12-4	TRBJ1-6	CASSPQGLNNSPLHF
TRBV7-2	TRBJ2-2	CASSLGRSGRNTGELFF
TRBV5-6	TRBJ2-7	CASSRQRSYEQYF
TRBV4-3	TRBJ1-1	CASSQDQGLEAFF
TRBV20-1	TRBJ2-1	CSASPTRGEQFF
TRBV25-1	TRBJ2-5	CASSEGARGQETQYF
TRBV30	TRBJ2-5	CAWSPTSSEPWTQYF
TRBV3-1	TRBJ1-2	CASSVRDYGYTF
TRBV18	TRBJ2-1	CASSPPGREANEQFF
TRBV12-3/TRBV12-4	TRBJ2-5	CASSQAGILETQYF
TRBV5-1	TRBJ2-3	CASSKATSGVTDTQYF
TRBV7-2	TRBJ1-2	CASSSYTEYGYTF
TRBV14	TRBJ2-2	CASSPGPIGPGELFF
TRBV7-2	TRBJ1-6	CASSLSRGDWSPLHF
TRBV6-5	TRBJ2-7	CASSYGLAGRDPYEQYF
TRBV7-9	TRBJ2-5	CASSLTAIGSSQETQYF
TRBV18	TRBJ1-2	CASSPMSNYGYTF
TRBV3-1	TRBJ2-2	CASREWAGTPSGELFF
TRBV7-2	TRBJ1-1	CASSYISGKNTEAFF
TRBV11-2	TRBJ2-2	CASSRGDGELFF
TRBV7-8	TRBJ2-1	CASSSRTSTNEQFF
TRBV2	TRBJ1-1	CASRGTTHGGDRTEAFF
TRBV18	TRBJ2-1	CASSPGLPDSYNEQFF
TRBV4-3	TRBJ1-5	CASSQVWADQPQHF
TRBV6-1	TRBJ2-2	CASIPWGPPGELFF
TRBV18	TRBJ2-3	CASSPYNRGAPPDTQYF
TRBV29-1	TRBJ1-1	CSVAGTVNTEAFF
TRBV20-1	TRBJ2-3	CSARVRGGAYTQYF
TRBV11-1	TRBJ2-1	CASSLVRAGDEQFF
TRBV7-2	TRBJ2-5	CASSSHLAGGPETQYF
TRBV3-1	TRBJ2-5	CASSHEGSGTVPPGETQYF
TRBV30	TRBJ2-5	CAWSNGRAKETQYF